Below, 7 T cell receptor beta chains from the same sample are listed, as sequenced in a study of cytomegalovirus exposure and HLA in healthy donors. Vbeta (60) and Jbeta (13) primers were used in the PCR. TCRdb's copy holds only in-frame clones and misses some; the assay was immunoSEQ multiplex PCR. Of around 150,000 clones in the sample, around 81% were seen once. Material for sequencing was PBMCs. All receptors derive from a male donor in good health and CMV-seronegative.

The chain is built from TRBV30 and TRBJ1-2; unclear D gene. Per germline, CDR1 GTSNPN and CDR2 SVGIG (reference sequence). There are 13 residues in the CDR3. V was pared by 0 bases and J by 2 bases, with 7 bases between. The CDR3 coding sequence is TGTGCCTGGAGTGTCGGGATAAACTATGGCTACACCTTC. Translating gives CAWSVGINYGYTF.

The table lists this clone with a few counts. The chain uses TRBV4-2 and TRBJ2-3; D possibly corresponds to TRBD2 (6 bases). This CDR3 contains 17 residues. Trimming removed 2 bases at V and 1 base at J, with 16 bases between. Germline CDR1 is LGHNA and CDR2 is YNFKEQ. DNA for the CDR3: TGTGCCAGCAGCCAATTACGTGGCGGGGACCGCACAGATACGCAGTATTTT. Translated: CASSQLRGGDRTDTQYF.

The chain recombines TRBV7-9 with TRBJ1-1; no definite D call. The CDR3 totals 14 residues. V was trimmed by 3 bases and J by 1 base, leaving 9 bases between them. Germline CDR1 and CDR2: SEHNR and FQNEAQ (reference sequence). The CDR3 bases are TGTGCCAGCAGCTTCTCAAACACGAACACTGAAGCTTTCTTT. The encoded protein is CASSFSNTNTEAFF.

In DNA, the CDR3 is TGTGCCAGTAGTGTTGGGACAGGGAACTATGGCTACACCTTC. Amino acid sequence: CASSVGTGNYGYTF. The J gene is TRBJ1-2, the V gene TRBV19, with 9 bases matching TRBD1. From germline, CDR1 is LNHDA and CDR2 SQIVND (reference sequence). The CDR3 totals 14 residues. The junction had 3 bases not matched to a gene; V was cut back by 5 bases and J by 2 bases.

The chain has TRBV30 and TRBJ1-3; D is ambiguous. CDR3 length equals 15 residues. The germline gives CDR1 GTSNPN, CDR2 SVGIG (reference sequence). Trimming removed 0 bases at V and 4 bases at J, with 13 bases between. CDR3 bases: TGTGCCTGGAGTGTGACTCGAGGGAGAGGAAACACCATATATTTT. It specifies CAWSVTRGRGNTIYF.

The chain employs TRBV5-4 and TRBJ2-2; 7 nucleotides match TRBD2. Looked up from germline, CDR1 is SGHNT and CDR2 is YYREEE (reference sequence). The CDR3 spans 14 residues. Trimming cost V 0 bases and J 4 bases; bases outside gene matches: 0. The CDR3 reads CASSLGGGTGELFF. CDR3 in DNA: TGTGCCAGCAGCTTGGGGGGGGGCACCGGGGAGCTGTTTTTT.

V gene TRBV5-1 combines with J gene TRBJ2-5, with 9 bases aligning to TRBD2. V gave up 4 bases and J gave up 5 bases; unmatched junction bases: 3. Germline V CDR1 and CDR2: SGHRS, YFSETQ. The CDR3 length is 13 residues. The CDR3 loop reads CASSGGGAETQYF. The CDR3 region has the DNA TGCGCCAGCAGCGGCGGGGGGGCCGAGACCCAGTACTTC.